This TCR beta chain is drawn from a study of graft-versus-host responses after intestinal transplantation (dated by TCRdb to about 2021). About the full investigation: The transplants that recipients got were multivisceral, liver-intestinal, or isolated intestinal. Donor T cell macrochimerism was defined as a peak of at least 4% donor T cells among recipient peripheral blood mononuclear cells. Rather than going through the commercial service, samples from a few later patients were sequenced in-house on an Illumina MiSeq and processed with MiXCR. After intestinal transplantation, graft-versus-host and host-versus-graft alloreactive T cell clones were followed in the graft, circulation and bone marrow using bulk TCR-beta CDR3 sequencing. All recipients received anti-thymocyte globulin induction followed by maintenance tacrolimus and steroids for three to four years. The cohort enrolled 20 to 25 intestinal transplant recipients, one of whom was a retransplant, and a few patients without pretransplant specimens were excluded. Alloreactive clones were identified by sequencing pre-transplant mixed lymphocyte reaction products and comparing these products with unstimulated pre-transplant donor and recipient T cells.

This clone has more than one count but fewer than ten. No cognate antigen has been identified for it. Base qualities are missing; no much larger clone stands one base away. CDR1 LGHNA and CDR2 YSLEER were looked up in the germline V gene. At the junction V is shortened by 4 bases and J by 7 bases, with 19 bases in between. The CDR3 numbers 16 residues from cysteine through phenylalanine. The retained sequence is limited to the CDR3, 48 bases, with the frame set at the first base. Summary of the overall study and its limitations: The relatively low number and heterogeneity of intestinal transplant patients limited the conclusions. Early after transplant, peak levels of circulating GvH clones were found to be associated with declines in HvG clones. GvH clones were detected in recipient bone marrow, and some appeared earlier in ileal mucosa or blood, consistent with an intestinal mucosal origin. In the allografts of patients with donor T cell macrochimerism, GvH to HvG T cell clonal ratios were high.

The time point label of this sample denotes: cells obtained before transplantation from donor or recipient. CD3+CD4+ and CD3+CD8+ populations were FACS-sorted from unstimulated pre-transplant donor and recipient cells taken from spleen or lymph nodes. Receptors were amplified or captured by the immunoSEQ multiplex PCR assay. For most patients, genomic DNA was isolated with the Qiagen DNeasy Blood and Tissue Kit and sent frozen to Adaptive Biotechnologies for TCR sequencing. Adaptive Biotechnologies carried out high-throughput TCR-beta CDR3 sequencing of genomic DNA for most patients. The authors' analysis ran thus. Adaptive's ImmunoSEQ software supplied the TCR sequencing data for around 19 patients, while MiXCR and VDJtools were used to process a few other patients. To correct CD4 versus CD8 sorting errors, sequences present in both subsets at a frequency ratio below 5:1 were removed. CDR3 nucleotide sequences shared between donor and recipient were removed because the origin of such sequences could not be assigned. Alloreactive clones required at least 2-fold expansion over unstimulated cells and minimum CFSE-low frequency of 0.002% (template counts) or 0.001% (read counts). Clones detected in sequenced pre-transplant spleen, lymph node, or MLR CFSE-low populations of the donor or recipient were defined as mappable. Cumulative frequency of alloreactive clones was calculated as a percentage of all sequences weighted by copy number. Not all clones reach the TCRdb copy of this immuneACCESS table, which keeps in-frame sequences only. Checked studies attribute under half of the gap to unresolved V genes and leave the rest unexplained. V and J calls and clone size follow that table, whereas D and trimming were derived from the DNA. The sample table shows roughly 100,000 clones, and around 91% are seen once. Clones ranked in the top ten supply approximately 0.17% of the sample.

The chain links TRBV4-3 with TRBJ1-4, with TRBD1 tentatively as D gene (6 bases match). Source: unstimulated CD4+ T cells sorted from spleen or lymph node cells, taken before transplant. This receptor was identified in a human donor who was the organ donor for an intestinal transplant. The CDR3: CASSLNSGALSEKLFF. The DNA sequence follows: TGCGCCAGCAGCCTAAACTCAGGGGCCCTAAGTGAAAAACTGTTTTTT.